This T cell receptor beta chain derives from a study of T cells after yellow fever vaccination. Germline V gives CDR1 SNHLY, CDR2 FYNNEI. V was cut by 3 bases and J by 3 bases, with 13 bases left in between. This CDR3 spans 15 amino acids. TCRdb analysed the 5' RACE reads with MiXCR anew, one entry per CDR3 protein. Seen here are some 320,000 distinct CDR3 sequences, less than 9.5% observed once, and the top ten hold around 3.3%. The chain combines TRBV2 with TRBJ2-3; D possibly corresponds to TRBD1 (6 bases). This sequence was found in a man aged 18 to 29 who received the YFV17D yellow fever vaccine. The material was CD4+ T cells sorted from PBMCs, obtained 5 days after the yellow fever booster vaccination. The CDR3 loop is CASSDETQGTDTQYF. Here the CDR3 DNA reads TGTGCCAGCAGTGATGAGACGCAGGGGACAGATACGCAGTATTTT. The full variable domain, rest sourced from reference TRBV2 and TRBJ2-3, is EPEVTQTPSHQVTQMGQEVILRCVPISNHLYFYWYRQILGQKVEFLVSFYNNEISEKSEIFDDQFSVERPDGSNFTLKIRSTKLEDSAMYFCASSDETQGTDTQYFGPGTRLTVL.